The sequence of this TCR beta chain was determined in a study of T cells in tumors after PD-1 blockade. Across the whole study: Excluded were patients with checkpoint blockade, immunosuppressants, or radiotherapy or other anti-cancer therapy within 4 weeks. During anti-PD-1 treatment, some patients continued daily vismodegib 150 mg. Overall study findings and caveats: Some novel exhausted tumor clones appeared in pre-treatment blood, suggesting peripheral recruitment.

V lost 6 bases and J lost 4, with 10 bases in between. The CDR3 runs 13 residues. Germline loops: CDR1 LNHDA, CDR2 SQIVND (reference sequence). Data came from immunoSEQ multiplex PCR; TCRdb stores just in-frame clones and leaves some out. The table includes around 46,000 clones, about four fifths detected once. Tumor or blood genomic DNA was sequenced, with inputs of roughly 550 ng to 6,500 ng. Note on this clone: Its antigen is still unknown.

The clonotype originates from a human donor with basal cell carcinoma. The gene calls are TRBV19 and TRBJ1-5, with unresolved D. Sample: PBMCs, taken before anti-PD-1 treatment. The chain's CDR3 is CASSPGRNQPQHF. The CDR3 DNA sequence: TGTGCCAGTAGCCCCGGCAGAAATCAGCCCCAGCATTTT.